A selection of T cell receptor beta chains follows, all from one sample in a study of cytomegalovirus exposure and HLA in healthy donors. Clones were read by immunoSEQ multiplex PCR, and TCRdb kept only the in-frame ones, dropping some. In the table there are approximately 71,000 clones, about 90% of which are singletons. Sequencing used PBMCs. These receptors were taken from a young man in good health and CMV-seronegative. The CDR3 runs from the conserved cysteine through the conserved F or W. The D gene is left open where the match is weak. Clone size is given for some rows only: seen once, a few or many times, or a class if the clone is expanded.

v_gene	j_gene	abundance	d_gene	CDR3aa	CDR3nt
TRBV13	TRBJ2-2	once	TRBD2	CASSWTSGRTSSTGELFF	TGTGCCAGCAGCTGGACTAGCGGGAGGACGTCGAGCACCGGGGAGCTGTTTTTT
TRBV6-1	TRBJ2-5	-	-	CAINGVIRLQETQYF	TGTGCCATCAACGGGGTCATTAGGTTACAAGAGACCCAGTACTTC
TRBV7-2	TRBJ2-1	-	-	CASSSDSSYNEQFF	TGTGCCAGCAGCTCAGACAGCTCCTACAATGAGCAGTTCTTC
TRBV28	TRBJ1-1	-	-	CASSPILGDTEAFF	TGTGCCAGCAGCCCCATTCTCGGGGACACTGAAGCTTTCTTT
TRBV7-9	TRBJ1-2	-	-	CASSREGGYTF	TGTGCCAGCAGCCGGGAGGGGGGCTACACCTTC
TRBV5-1	TRBJ2-3	-	TRBD2	CASSLEGLAGGERDTQYF	TGCGCCAGCAGCTTGGAGGGACTAGCGGGAGGTGAGCGGGATACGCAGTATTTT
TRBV7-8	TRBJ2-4	-	TRBD1	CASSLAWRQGSIAKNIQYF	TGTGCCAGCAGCTTAGCCTGGCGACAGGGTAGTATAGCCAAAAACATTCAGTACTTC
TRBV4-3	TRBJ2-2	-	TRBD2	CASSRGRETGELFF	TGCGCCAGCAGCCGCGGGAGGGAGACCGGGGAGCTGTTTTTT
TRBV7-2	TRBJ2-3	-	-	CASSLGTSLTDTQYF	TGTGCCAGCAGCCTCGGGACAAGCCTCACAGATACGCAGTATTTT
TRBV19	TRBJ2-3	-	TRBD2	CASSIDLAGGLADTQYF	TGTGCCAGTAGTATAGATCTAGCGGGAGGGCTCGCAGATACGCAGTATTTT
TRBV29-1	TRBJ2-3	-	TRBD2	CSVEGGRGTDTQYF	TGCAGCGTTGAAGGGGGGAGGGGCACAGATACGCAGTATTTT
TRBV30	TRBJ2-2	-	-	CAWSVVVGHYTGELFF	TGTGCCTGGAGTGTAGTGGTTGGGCATTACACCGGGGAGCTGTTTTTT
TRBV4-2	TRBJ1-5	few	-	CASSYIDYSNQPQHF	TGTGCCAGCAGCTACATAGACTATAGCAATCAGCCCCAGCATTTT
TRBV4-3	TRBJ1-1	once	-	CASSQYTGGNTEAFF	TGCGCCAGCAGCCAATACACTGGAGGGAACACTGAAGCTTTCTTT
TRBV7-9	TRBJ2-2	-	-	CASTPREEQGNTGELFF	TGTGCCAGCACCCCCCGGGAGGAACAGGGTAACACCGGGGAGCTGTTTTTT
TRBV30	TRBJ1-2	-	-	CAWTSGSTPHYTF	TGTGCCTGGACGTCAGGTAGTACGCCCCACTACACCTTC
TRBV7-9	TRBJ2-5	-	-	CASSSGLGAGETQYF	TGTGCCAGCAGCTCGGGACTTGGGGCGGGAGAGACCCAGTACTTC
TRBV27	TRBJ2-3	-	-	CASSLIAGPSTDTQYF	TGTGCCAGCAGTTTAATCGCGGGCCCTAGCACAGATACGCAGTATTTT
TRBV4-3	TRBJ2-1	-	TRBD2	CASSSSGSYNEQFF	TGCGCCAGCAGCTCTAGCGGGAGTTACAATGAGCAGTTCTTC
TRBV6-1	TRBJ2-4	-	-	CASSGQGWDIQYF	TGTGCCAGCAGTGGGCAGGGATGGGACATTCAGTACTTC
TRBV7-7	TRBJ2-5	-	-	CASQQTGTGGTQYF	TGTGCTAGTCAGCAGACGGGGACTGGGGGGACCCAGTACTTC
TRBV13	TRBJ2-1	-	TRBD2	CASSWRGTSVANEQFF	TGTGCCAGCAGCTGGCGGGGGACTAGCGTGGCCAATGAGCAGTTCTTC
TRBV5-1	TRBJ2-1	-	-	CASSLTGNHNEQFF	TGCGCCAGCAGCTTAACAGGGAACCACAATGAGCAGTTCTTC
TRBV10-3	TRBJ1-2	-	-	CAISPGDGYTF	TGTGCCATCAGTCCAGGGGATGGCTACACCTTC
TRBV19	TRBJ2-7	-	TRBD2	CASSMRGLASEQYF	TGTGCCAGTAGTATGAGGGGACTAGCGTCGGAGCAGTACTTC
TRBV4-3	TRBJ1-1	once	-	CASSQEPTVSTEAFF	TGCGCCAGCAGCCAAGAGCCGACAGTGTCTACTGAAGCTTTCTTT
TRBV9	TRBJ2-2	-	-	CASSGQANTGELFF	TGTGCCAGCAGCGGACAGGCGAACACCGGGGAGCTGTTTTTT
TRBV29-1	TRBJ2-1	-	TRBD2	CSVAFSGRAFEQFF	TGCAGCGTTGCTTTTAGCGGGAGGGCCTTTGAGCAGTTCTTC
TRBV27	TRBJ2-3	-	TRBD2	CASSLSSGTNTQYF	TGTGCCAGCAGTTTAAGTAGCGGGACTAATACGCAGTATTTT
TRBV29-1	TRBJ2-1	-	-	CSVDASGAEDNEQFF	TGCAGCGTTGACGCCTCAGGGGCCGAAGACAATGAGCAGTTCTTC
TRBV5-4	TRBJ2-1	-	TRBD2	CASSLALADYNEQFF	TGTGCCAGCAGCTTGGCCCTAGCGGATTACAATGAGCAGTTCTTC
TRBV5-1	TRBJ2-1	-	-	CASTVAASSYNEQFF	TGCGCCAGCACCGTAGCGGCCAGCTCCTACAATGAGCAGTTCTTC
TRBV6-4	TRBJ2-1	-	TRBD2	CASSEGLGAHNEQFF	TGTGCCAGCAGTGAAGGACTAGGGGCGCACAATGAGCAGTTCTTC
TRBV7-6	TRBJ2-7	-	TRBD1	CASSSRLRRGPHEQYF	TGTGCCAGCAGCTCACGCCTTCGCAGGGGGCCCCACGAGCAGTACTTC
TRBV6-4	TRBJ2-6	-	-	CASSEDSSGANVLTF	TGTGCCAGCAGTGAGGACAGCTCTGGGGCCAACGTCCTGACTTTC
TRBV7-3	TRBJ1-5	-	-	CASSLVGFGYGLPQHF	TGTGCCAGCAGCTTGGTGGGTTTTGGTTACGGGTTGCCCCAGCATTTT
TRBV7-9	TRBJ1-5	-	-	CASSLAAGAPQHF	TGTGCCAGCAGCTTAGCAGCAGGTGCGCCCCAGCATTTT
TRBV9	TRBJ2-7	-	-	CASSVGGGGPYEQYF	TGTGCCAGCAGCGTAGGAGGGGGAGGGCCTTACGAGCAGTACTTC
TRBV20-1	TRBJ1-1	-	-	CREAENTEAFF	TGCAGAGAGGCAGAGAACACTGAAGCTTTCTTT
TRBV19	TRBJ2-7	-	TRBD1	CASSISGTGFDEQYF	TGTGCCAGTAGTATCTCCGGGACAGGATTCGACGAGCAGTACTTC
TRBV28	TRBJ1-3	-	-	CASRTPGVQADTIYF	TGTGCCAGCAGAACTCCAGGGGTACAGGCGGACACCATATATTTT
TRBV7-3	TRBJ2-1	-	TRBD2	CASSLAGLGGNEQFF	TGTGCCAGCAGTTTAGCGGGACTAGGGGGAAATGAGCAGTTCTTC